A selection of T cell receptor beta chains follows, all from one sample in a study of OX40 agonist ivuxolimab in advanced cancers. Libraries were prepared by immunoSEQ multiplex PCR; TCRdb keeps only in-frame clonotypes and omits some of them. Of fewer than 70,000 clones listed, about nine tenths were seen once; the top ten hold about 2.1%. The source material was CD4+ or CD8+ T cells sorted from blood, sampled in a trial of the OX40 agonist ivuxolimab. These receptors all come from an adult with an advanced solid tumor such as melanoma, head and neck, liver or kidney cancer. Both conserved end residues are part of each CDR3. Each record gives: CDR3 length, clone size, J gene, V gene, D gene, CDR3 protein, CDR3 DNA. The D gene is left open where the match is weak. The size entry is marked missing in some rows and otherwise reads once, few, many or a size class.

14	.	TRBJ2-1	TRBV5-1	.	CASSAGGQVVEQFF	TGCGCCAGCAGCGCAGGGGGGCAGGTTGTTGAGCAGTTCTTC
15	.	TRBJ1-2	TRBV2	TRBD1	CASSSTGQGIYGYTF	TGTGCCAGCAGTTCAACGGGACAGGGGATTTATGGCTACACCTTC
15	.	TRBJ1-6	TRBV4-2	.	CASSRDFLGDSPLHF	TGTGCCAGCAGCCGCGATTTCTTAGGGGATTCACCCCTCCACTTT
14	once	TRBJ1-2	TRBV6-1	.	CASSTGIEAYGYTF	TGTGCCAGCAGTACAGGGATTGAAGCCTATGGCTACACCTTC
17	.	TRBJ2-3	TRBV18	.	CASSPPTGRTSTDTQYF	TGTGCCAGCTCACCACCTACTGGCAGGACTAGCACAGATACGCAGTATTTT
12	.	TRBJ1-2	TRBV7-2	.	CASSYSNYGYTF	TGTGCCAGCAGCTATAGCAACTATGGCTACACCTTC
18	.	TRBJ1-4	TRBV5-6	TRBD1	CASSSDRGLFATNEKLFF	TGTGCCAGCAGCTCCGACAGGGGGCTATTTGCAACTAATGAAAAACTGTTTTTT
13	few	TRBJ2-3	TRBV7-2	.	CASSLGGPDTQYF	TGTGCCAGCAGCTTAGGGGGTCCAGATACGCAGTATTTT
14	.	TRBJ2-7	TRBV6-5	.	CASSFGSTSYEQYF	TGTGCCAGCAGTTTCGGGTCTACTTCCTACGAGCAGTACTTC
14	.	TRBJ2-2	TRBV14	.	CASSQGKYTGELFF	TGTGCCAGCAGCCAAGGGAAGTACACCGGGGAGCTGTTTTTT
18	.	TRBJ2-6	TRBV5-6	.	CASSQAGQYYSGANVLTF	TGTGCCAGCAGCCAAGCGGGACAGTATTACTCTGGGGCCAACGTCCTGACTTTC
12	.	TRBJ2-5	TRBV5-6	.	CASSLSETTQYF	TGTGCCAGCAGCTTGAGCGAGACGACCCAGTACTTC
17	.	TRBJ2-7	TRBV9	.	CASSVAPSVGSSYEQYF	TGTGCCAGCAGCGTAGCCCCTTCAGTAGGGAGCTCCTACGAGCAGTACTTC
13	.	TRBJ1-2	TRBV29-1	.	CSVQGTTHYGYTF	TGCAGCGTGCAGGGAACAACTCACTATGGCTACACCTTC
13	.	TRBJ1-5	TRBV7-2	.	CASSSDRNQPQHF	TGTGCCAGCAGTTCGGACCGCAATCAGCCCCAGCATTTT
13	.	TRBJ1-2	TRBV6-6	.	CASKRGDDYGYTF	TGTGCCAGCAAAAGGGGGGACGACTATGGCTACACCTTC
14	.	TRBJ2-5	TRBV5-4	.	CASSLGGAIETQYF	TGTGCCAGCAGCTTGGGGGGGGCAATAGAGACCCAGTACTTC
11	few	TRBJ1-1	TRBV18	.	CASSPRTEAFF	TGTGCCAGCTCACCCCGGACAGAAGCTTTCTTT
12	.	TRBJ2-1	TRBV30	.	CAWTGTYNEQFF	TGTGCCTGGACTGGCACCTACAATGAGCAGTTCTTC
15	.	TRBJ2-7	TRBV5-1	TRBD1	CASSSGQGVIYEQYF	TGCGCCAGCAGCTCGGGACAGGGGGTAATATACGAGCAGTACTTC
13	.	TRBJ2-5	TRBV5-4	.	CASSLVHEETQYF	TGTGCCAGCAGCTTGGTGCACGAAGAGACCCAGTACTTC
14	.	TRBJ1-2	TRBV2	TRBD1	CASTFTGGDYGYTF	TGTGCCAGCACCTTCACAGGGGGGGACTATGGCTACACCTTC
13	few	TRBJ1-1	TRBV4-1	TRBD1	CASSPGQGDEAFF	TGCGCCAGCAGCCCGGGACAGGGGGACGAAGCTTTCTTT
15	.	TRBJ2-2	TRBV7-9	TRBD1	CASRPGTGSTGELFF	TGTGCCAGCAGACCCGGGACAGGGAGCACCGGGGAGCTGTTTTTT
15	.	TRBJ2-7	TRBV19	TRBD1	CASSSSGQGTYEQYF	TGTGCCAGTAGTTCTTCGGGACAGGGAACCTACGAGCAGTACTTC
16	.	TRBJ1-2	TRBV27	TRBD1	CASSFTGQGGFRGYTF	TGTGCCAGCAGTTTCACGGGACAGGGGGGATTTCGTGGCTACACCTTC
16	.	TRBJ2-1	TRBV28	TRBD1	CASSFPGQGGYNEQFF	TGTGCCAGCAGTTTCCCGGGACAGGGGGGCTACAATGAGCAGTTCTTC
13	.	TRBJ1-2	TRBV6-1	.	CASSPSTNYGYTF	TGTGCCTCCTCCCCCAGCACTAACTATGGCTACACCTTC
14	.	TRBJ2-7	TRBV10-3	TRBD1	CAISVGTGSYEQYF	TGTGCCATCAGTGTCGGGACAGGTTCCTACGAGCAGTACTTC
11	.	TRBJ1-2	TRBV28	.	CASRLDRRFTF	TGTGCCAGCAGACTCGACAGGAGATTCACCTTC
16	.	TRBJ2-3	TRBV4-2	TRBD2	CASSQERTSGGDTQYF	TGTGCCAGCAGCCAAGAGCGGACTAGCGGGGGCGATACGCAGTATTTT
15	.	TRBJ2-1	TRBV5-1	TRBD2	CASRGLAGGYNEQFF	TGCGCCAGCAGGGGACTAGCGGGGGGCTACAATGAGCAGTTCTTC
15	.	TRBJ1-4	TRBV5-1	.	CASSLGRGREEKLFF	TGCGCCAGCAGCTTGGGCCGGGGGCGCGAGGAAAAACTGTTTTTT
16	once	TRBJ1-2	TRBV9	.	CASSAGTPLLNYGYTF	TGTGCCAGCAGCGCCGGGACTCCACTACTAAACTATGGCTACACCTTC
16	.	TRBJ1-1	TRBV7-2	TRBD1	CASSLLDRGLRTEAFF	TGTGCCAGCAGCTTACTGGACAGGGGGCTACGGACTGAAGCTTTCTTT
13	.	TRBJ2-7	TRBV7-9	TRBD1	CASSTRDSYEQYF	TGTGCCAGCAGCACCCGGGACAGCTACGAGCAGTACTTC
14	.	TRBJ2-3	TRBV5-5	.	CASSQGNLADTQYF	TGTGCCAGTTCACAGGGAAACCTCGCAGATACGCAGTATTTT
13	.	TRBJ2-1	TRBV19	.	CASSPPWNNEQFF	TGTGCCAGTAGTCCACCCTGGAACAATGAGCAGTTCTTC
12	.	TRBJ2-7	TRBV29-1	.	CSAVTDSYEQYF	TGCAGCGCCGTGACAGACTCCTACGAGCAGTACTTC
13	.	TRBJ2-3	TRBV6-1	.	CASKGAGDGTQYF	TGTGCCAGCAAAGGGGCAGGTGATGGTACGCAGTATTTT
13	few	TRBJ1-5	TRBV18	.	CASSPPGLQPQHF	TGTGCCAGCTCACCACCAGGCCTACAGCCCCAGCATTTT
14	.	TRBJ1-2	TRBV29-1	TRBD1	CSIGTAEANYGYTF	TGCAGCATCGGGACAGCTGAAGCTAACTATGGCTACACCTTC